This paragraph covers one T cell receptor (beta chain) sequence. Its antigen is unknown. Sequencing targeted expressed TCRB transcripts, as all isolated RNA had been reverse transcribed. Measured with immunoSEQ multiplex PCR; TCRdb has only the in-frame clones, and not every one. The table lists hundreds of thousands of clones, about an eighth of them singletons, with about 0.02% in the top ten. The record originates from a study of beta chain features in type 1 diabetes. Study results and caveats: Any role of HLA type in TCRB rearrangement remained unresolved here. Within each of all four CD4+ subsets, Type 1 diabetes patients had TCRB CDR3s that were moderately but significantly shorter.

The V and J ends lost 5 bases and 4 bases, in that order; junction bases with no gene match: 11. Germline V gene sequence: CDR1 SGHDN, CDR2 FVKESK. There are 16 residues in the CDR3. Sequenced input: naive CD4+ T cells from blood. The V and J genes are TRBV14 and TRBJ2-3; the match to TRBD1 covers 8 bases. The sequence derives from a man aged 18-30 years with type 1 diabetes. CDR3 sequence (DNA): TGTGCCAGCAGCACCTACAGGGGGGTTTTCGCAGATACGCAGTATTTT. It specifies CASSTYRGVFADTQYF.